The clone carrying this T cell receptor (beta chain) has a handful of counts. The PCR was carried out with 60 Vbeta primers and 13 Jbeta primers. TCRdb's copy holds only in-frame clones and misses some; the assay was immunoSEQ multiplex PCR. The sample includes approximately 100,000 clones, over 60% seen only once; the top ten take approximately 3.7%. The sample comes from a study of cytomegalovirus exposure and HLA in healthy donors. After removal of 2 bases from V and 6 bases from J, the junction contained 9 bases not matched to a gene. CDR1 is SGHRS and CDR2 is YFSETQ in the germline V gene. The CDR3 runs 17 residues.

The chain combines TRBV5-1 with TRBJ2-1; TRBD2 matches 12 bases. The receptor was isolated from a female donor in good health and CMV-seropositive. Sequenced sample: PBMCs. The CDR3: CASSFPGLAGSLNEQFF. The CDR3 DNA reads TGCGCCAGCAGCTTTCCGGGACTAGCGGGCTCCCTCAATGAGCAGTTCTTC.